The T cell receptor (beta chain) described here comes from a study of shared clonotypes between healthy human individuals. The wider study: CD8 memory received one plate per donor, CD8 naive two, CD4 memory three and CD4 naive three.

Remarks on this clone: The antigen is unknown.

Study results and caveats: Relative to clonotypes present in all four donors, those not shared had lower generation probabilities.

Naive CD45RA+ and memory CD45RA-negative subsets were split from CD4+ cells. Authors' data handling: Quality scores were absent from the junction-only immunoSEQ sequences, so filtering differed. The protocol was immunoSEQ multiplex PCR, while the TCRdb copy is restricted to in-frame clones and leaves out a portion. V, J and clone size derive from that table, while D and trimming were established from the DNA sequence. This sample has roughly 1,500,000 clones, with under 99% found just once. The clonotype originates from a man aged 25-40 years in good health. Sequenced: naive CD4+ T cells sorted from blood. Described subset: CD45RA+ positively selected.

The CDR3: CASMISGANVLTF. The CDR3 DNA reads TGTGCCAGCATGATCTCTGGGGCCAACGTCCTGACTTTC. The chain recombines TRBV28 with TRBJ2-6; unclear D gene. Germline V lookup: CDR1 MDHEN, CDR2 SYDVKM. V was cut by 7 bases and J by 0 bases, with 4 bases left in between. This CDR3 has 13 amino acids. Together with reference TRBV28 and TRBJ2-6, the CDR3 gives the full variable domain: DVKVTQSSRYLVKRTGEKVFLECVQDMDHENMFWYRQDPGLGLRLIYFSYDVKMKEKGDIPEGYSVSREKKERFSLILESASTNQTSMYLCASMISGANVLTFGAGSRLTVL.